The clone carrying this T cell receptor (beta chain) was seen more than once but under ten times. Time point indicated: blood 2 weeks post-SBRT. Treatment given: 15 Gy SBRT to primary tumor, nephrectomy 4 weeks later. Clear cell pathology was present in this patient's renal cell carcinoma. The data derive from a study of radiation and T cells in renal cell carcinoma. There are 13 residues in the CDR3. Trimming pared 5 bases from V and 7 bases from J, leaving 12 bases between. Germline V lookup: CDR1 MDHEN, CDR2 SYDVKM. Libraries were prepared by immunoSEQ multiplex PCR; TCRdb keeps only in-frame clonotypes and omits some of them. The sample includes 65,000 to 80,000 clones, approximately 86% of them seen just once.

The receptor comes from a woman in her forties or fifties with renal cell carcinoma. The specimen was blood, collected from a patient whose treatment included radiotherapy and nephrectomy. The chain joins TRBV28 to TRBJ1-5; weak D call: TRBD1 (6 bases). CDR3 amino acids: CASSPGVGQPQHF. The DNA for the CDR3 is TGTGCCAGCAGTCCAGGGGTGGGGCAGCCCCAGCATTTT.